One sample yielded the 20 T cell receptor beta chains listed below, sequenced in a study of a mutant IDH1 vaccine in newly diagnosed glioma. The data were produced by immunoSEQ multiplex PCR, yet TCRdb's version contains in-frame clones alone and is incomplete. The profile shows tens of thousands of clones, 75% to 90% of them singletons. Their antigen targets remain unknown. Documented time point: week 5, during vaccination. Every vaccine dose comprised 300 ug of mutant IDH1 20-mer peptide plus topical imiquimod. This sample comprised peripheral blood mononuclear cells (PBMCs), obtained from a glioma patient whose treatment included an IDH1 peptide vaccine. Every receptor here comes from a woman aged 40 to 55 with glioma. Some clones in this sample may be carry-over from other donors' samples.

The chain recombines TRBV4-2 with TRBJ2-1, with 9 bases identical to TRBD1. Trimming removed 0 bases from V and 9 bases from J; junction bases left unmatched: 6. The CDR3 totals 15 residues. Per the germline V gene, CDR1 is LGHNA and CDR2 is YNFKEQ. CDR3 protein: CASSQDRGQGVEQFF. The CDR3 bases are TGTGCCAGCAGCCAAGATCGGGGACAGGGCGTTGAGCAGTTCTTC.

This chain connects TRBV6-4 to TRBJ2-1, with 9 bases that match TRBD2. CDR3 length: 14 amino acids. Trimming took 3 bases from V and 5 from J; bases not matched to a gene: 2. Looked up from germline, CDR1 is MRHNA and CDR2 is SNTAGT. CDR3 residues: CASSERGGHNEQFF. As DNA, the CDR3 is TGTGCCAGCAGTGAGCGGGGGGGCCACAATGAGCAGTTCTTC.

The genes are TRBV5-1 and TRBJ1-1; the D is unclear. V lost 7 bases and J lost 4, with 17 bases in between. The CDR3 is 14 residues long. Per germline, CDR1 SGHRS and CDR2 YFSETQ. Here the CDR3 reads CASSYESWGTEAFF. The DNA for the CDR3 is TGCGCCAGCTCTTACGAAAGTTGGGGCACTGAAGCTTTCTTT.

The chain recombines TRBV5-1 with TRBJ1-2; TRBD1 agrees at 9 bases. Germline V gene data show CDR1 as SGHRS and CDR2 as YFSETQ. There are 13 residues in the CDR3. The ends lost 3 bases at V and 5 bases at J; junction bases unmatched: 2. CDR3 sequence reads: CASSSGQGYGYTF. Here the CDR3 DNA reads TGCGCCAGCAGCTCGGGACAGGGATATGGCTACACCTTC.

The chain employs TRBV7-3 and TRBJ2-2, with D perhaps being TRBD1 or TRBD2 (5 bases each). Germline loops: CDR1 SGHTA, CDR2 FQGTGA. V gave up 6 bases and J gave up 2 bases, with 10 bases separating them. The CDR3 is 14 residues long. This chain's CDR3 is CASRRDANTGELFF. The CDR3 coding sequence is TGTGCCAGCAGGAGGGACGCAAACACCGGGGAGCTGTTTTTT.

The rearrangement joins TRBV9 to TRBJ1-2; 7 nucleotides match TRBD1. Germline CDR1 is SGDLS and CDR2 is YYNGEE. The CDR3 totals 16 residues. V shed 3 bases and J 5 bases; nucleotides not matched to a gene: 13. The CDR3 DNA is TGTGCCAGCAGCGCTGAGCGGGACAGCGCGAGATATGGCTACACCTTC. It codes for CASSAERDSARYGYTF.

The DNA of the CDR3 is TGTGCCTCGGAGAGGGGCGGCACCGGGGAGCTGTTTTTT. Translation gives CASERGGTGELFF. This chain joins TRBV19 and TRBJ2-2, with D perhaps given as TRBD1 or TRBD2 (5 bases each). Trimming removed 11 bases at V and 4 bases at J, with 14 bases between. The CDR3 has 13 residues. Germline CDR1 is LNHDA and CDR2 is SQIVND (reference sequence).

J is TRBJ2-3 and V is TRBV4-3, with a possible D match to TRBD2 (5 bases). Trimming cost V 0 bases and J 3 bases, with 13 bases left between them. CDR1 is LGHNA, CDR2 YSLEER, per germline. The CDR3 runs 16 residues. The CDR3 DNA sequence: TGCGCCAGCAGCCAAGAGTTACAGTCGGGGACAGATACGCAGTATTTT. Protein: CASSQELQSGTDTQYF.

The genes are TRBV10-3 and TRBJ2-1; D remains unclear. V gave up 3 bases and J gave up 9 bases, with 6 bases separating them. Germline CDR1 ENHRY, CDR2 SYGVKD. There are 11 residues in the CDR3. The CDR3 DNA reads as TGTGCCATCAGTGACGGGTCTGAGCAGTTCTTC. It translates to CAISDGSEQFF.

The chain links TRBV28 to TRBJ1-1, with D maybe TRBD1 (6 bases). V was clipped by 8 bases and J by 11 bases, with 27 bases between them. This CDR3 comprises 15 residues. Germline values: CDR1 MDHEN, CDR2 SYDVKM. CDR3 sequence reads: CASSAGGATGGVAFF. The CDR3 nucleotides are TGTGCCAGCTCCGCGGGGGGCGCCACAGGAGGCGTGGCTTTCTTT.

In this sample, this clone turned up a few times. The CDR3 DNA follows: TGTGCCAGCAGCTTTGAGGCTAGGGAGACCCAGTACTTC. It encodes CASSFEARETQYF. V is TRBV11-3 and J is TRBJ2-5; D gene ambiguous. Germline V gives CDR1 SGHNT, CDR2 YENEEA. This CDR3 comprises 13 residues. V lost 3 bases and J 5 bases, leaving 10 bases between the germline ends.

The CDR3 spells CASSVPRVNEQFF. The CDR3 DNA sequence: TGTGCCAGCAGTGTCCCCAGGGTCAATGAGCAGTTCTTC. The chain links TRBV2 to TRBJ2-1, with TRBD1 as a possible D gene (5 bases). Germline V gene lookup returns CDR1 SNHLY and CDR2 FYNNEI. The length of the CDR3 is 13 residues. V was clipped by 4 bases and J by 6 bases, with 10 bases between them.

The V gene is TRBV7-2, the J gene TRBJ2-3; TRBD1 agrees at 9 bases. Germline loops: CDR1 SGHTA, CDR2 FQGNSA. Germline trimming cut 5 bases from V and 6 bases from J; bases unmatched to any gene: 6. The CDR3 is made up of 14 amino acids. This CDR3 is CASSADRGRDTQYF. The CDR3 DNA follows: TGTGCCAGCAGCGCGGACAGGGGCCGGGATACGCAGTATTTT.

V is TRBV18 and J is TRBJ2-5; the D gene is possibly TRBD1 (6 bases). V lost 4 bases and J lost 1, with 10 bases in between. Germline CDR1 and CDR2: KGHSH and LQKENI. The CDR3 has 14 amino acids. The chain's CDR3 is CASSLLGGQETQYF. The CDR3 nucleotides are TGTGCCAGCTCACTCCTAGGGGGCCAAGAGACCCAGTACTTC.

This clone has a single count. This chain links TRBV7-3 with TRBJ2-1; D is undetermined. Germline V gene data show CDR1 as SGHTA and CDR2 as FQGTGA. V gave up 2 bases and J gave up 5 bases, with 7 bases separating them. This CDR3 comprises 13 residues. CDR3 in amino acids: CASSLLADNEQFF. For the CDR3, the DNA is TGTGCCAGCAGCTTACTTGCCGACAATGAGCAGTTCTTC.

The CDR3 loop is CASSPGEGAYGYTF. CDR3 nucleotides: TGTGCCAGCAGCCCCGGGGAGGGGGCCTATGGCTACACCTTC. The V and J genes are TRBV27 and TRBJ1-2, with 7 nucleotides matching TRBD1. V gave up 6 bases and J gave up 4 bases; unmatched junction bases: 8. This CDR3 is built from 14 residues. The germline V gene has CDR1 MNHEY and CDR2 SMNVEV (reference sequence).

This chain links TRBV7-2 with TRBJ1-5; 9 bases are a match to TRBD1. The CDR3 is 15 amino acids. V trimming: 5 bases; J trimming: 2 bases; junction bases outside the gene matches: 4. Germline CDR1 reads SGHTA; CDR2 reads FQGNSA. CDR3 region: CASSTGGAGNQPQHF. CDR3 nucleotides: TGTGCCAGCAGCACAGGGGGCGCGGGCAATCAGCCCCAGCATTTT.

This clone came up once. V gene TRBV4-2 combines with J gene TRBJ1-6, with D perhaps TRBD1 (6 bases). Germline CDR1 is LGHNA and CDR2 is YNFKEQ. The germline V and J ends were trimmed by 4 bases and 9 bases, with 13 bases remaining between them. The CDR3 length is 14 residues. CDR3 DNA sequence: TGTGCCAGCAGCCCACCAAAACAGGGTTCACCCCTCCACTTT. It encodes CASSPPKQGSPLHF.

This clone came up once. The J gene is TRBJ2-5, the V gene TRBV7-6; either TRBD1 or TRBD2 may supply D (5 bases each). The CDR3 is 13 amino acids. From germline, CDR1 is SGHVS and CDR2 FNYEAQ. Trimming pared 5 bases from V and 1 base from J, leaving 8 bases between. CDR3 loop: CASSRGRQETQYF. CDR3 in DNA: TGTGCCAGCAGCCGGGGACGCCAAGAGACCCAGTACTTC.

The CDR3 bases are TGTGCCAGCTCCACGACAGGGGCGGACTCTGGAAACACCATATATTTT. Translated, it gives CASSTTGADSGNTIYF. The V and J genes are TRBV18 and TRBJ1-3; 8 bases map to TRBD1. Per germline, CDR1 KGHSH and CDR2 LQKENI. V lost 6 bases, J lost 0 bases, and 7 bases stayed unmatched. This CDR3 has 16 residues.